This is a list of T cell receptor beta chains from one sample in a study of CD8 T cells in ankylosing spondylitis. A single record per CDR3 protein comes from TCRdb applying MiXCR to the 5' RACE reads. The repertoire holds about 240,000 distinct CDR3 sequences, with roughly 8.6% as singletons. The sequencing input was blood, either unsorted or a sorted T cell fraction (not recorded which). The origin of the receptors is a male donor with ankylosing spondylitis or in good health (not recorded which). The CDR3 runs from the conserved cysteine through the conserved F or W. The D gene is left open where the match is weak. Only part of the rows carry a size: once, few, many, or a class if the clone is expanded.

J	V	size	D	CDR3	DNA
TRBJ2-7	TRBV20-1	many	TRBD2	CSARDSSGGTYEQYF	TGCAGTGCTAGGGACTCTAGCGGGGGGACCTACGAGCAGTACTTC
TRBJ1-2	TRBV12-3/TRBV12-4	many	NA	CASSPGLFAGYGYTF	TGTGCCAGCAGTCCCGGACTCTTCGCAGGGTATGGCTACACCTTC
TRBJ1-1	TRBV5-1	NA	NA	CASRERDAEAFF	TGCGCCAGCAGGGAGCGAGACGCTGAAGCTTTCTTT
TRBJ1-2	TRBV18	NA	NA	CASSPGEGRFGYTF	TGTGCCAGCTCACCAGGGGAGGGGCGCTTTGGCTACACCTTC
TRBJ2-5	TRBV20-1	few	TRBD2	CSARGLAGGLRETQYF	TGCAGTGCTAGAGGACTAGCGGGAGGCCTGCGGGAGACCCAGTACTTC
TRBJ2-1	TRBV12-3/TRBV12-4	few	NA	CASSRGLPLGNEQFF	TGTGCCAGCAGTCGCGGGCTACCCTTGGGGAATGAGCAGTTCTTC
TRBJ2-7	TRBV7-8	many	NA	CASSLTRHGITYEQYF	TGTGCCAGCAGCTTAACTAGACATGGGATTACCTACGAGCAGTACTTC
TRBJ2-1	TRBV12-3/TRBV12-4	many	NA	CASSFGGPYNEQFF	TGTGCCAGCAGTTTTGGGGGCCCCTACAATGAGCAGTTCTTC
TRBJ1-2	TRBV5-1	many	TRBD1	CASSPGTGRGYGYTF	TGCGCCAGCAGCCCAGGGACAGGGCGGGGCTATGGCTACACCTTC
TRBJ1-5	TRBV6-2/TRBV6-3	few	NA	CASSYPGRNNQPQHF	TGTGCCAGCAGTTACCCAGGGCGCAACAATCAGCCCCAGCATTTT
TRBJ1-1	TRBV6-5	many	NA	CASFRVKAFF	TGTGCCAGTTTTCGGGTCAAAGCTTTCTTT
TRBJ2-3	TRBV19	many	NA	CASRGSWSTDTQYF	TGTGCCAGTAGGGGGTCTTGGAGCACAGATACGCAGTATTTT
TRBJ2-5	TRBV20-1	many	TRBD2	CSALRLAGVIQETQYF	TGCAGTGCTCTAAGACTAGCGGGGGTTATCCAAGAGACCCAGTACTTC
TRBJ2-1	TRBV7-3	many	TRBD1	CASSSTGQSYNEQFF	TGTGCCAGCAGCTCGACGGGACAGAGTTACAATGAGCAGTTCTTC
TRBJ1-5	TRBV7-2	many	NA	CASSYLTGRNQPQHF	TGTGCCAGCAGCTACCTCACGGGCCGCAATCAGCCCCAGCATTTT
TRBJ1-1	TRBV7-9	few	TRBD1	CASSLTGRDTEAFF	TGTGCCAGCAGCTTGACAGGGAGAGACACTGAAGCTTTCTTT
TRBJ2-7	TRBV10-3	few	NA	CAISVETLMSSYEQYF	TGTGCCATCAGTGTGGAGACTCTGATGAGCTCCTACGAGCAGTACTTC
TRBJ1-1	TRBV7-2	few	NA	CASSFSVGRANTEAFF	TGTGCCAGCAGCTTTTCAGTCGGACGGGCGAACACTGAAGCTTTCTTT
TRBJ1-6	TRBV25-1	many	TRBD1	CASIGTDNSPLHF	TGTGCCAGCATCGGGACAGATAATTCACCCCTCCACTTT
TRBJ2-5	TRBV12-3/TRBV12-4	many	TRBD2	CASSFATSERETQYF	TGTGCCAGCAGTTTCGCTACTAGCGAGAGAGAGACCCAGTACTTC
TRBJ1-5	TRBV18	few	NA	CASSPPGDNQPQHF	TGTGCCAGCTCACCACCGGGAGACAATCAGCCCCAGCATTTT
TRBJ2-5	TRBV18	NA	NA	CASSPRDTYPETQYF	TGTGCCAGCTCCCCCCGGGACACATATCCGGAGACCCAGTACTTC
TRBJ1-3	TRBV7-2	few	TRBD1	CASSPGGSGNTIYF	TGTGCCAGCTCCCCAGGGGGTTCTGGAAACACCATATATTTT
TRBJ2-7	TRBV3-1	NA	TRBD2	CASSQEASGSSEQYF	TGTGCCAGCAGCCAAGAGGCTAGCGGGAGCTCCGAGCAGTACTTC
TRBJ1-2	TRBV14	few	TRBD1	CASSPGGDSRYTF	TGTGCCAGCAGCCCAGGGGGGGATAGCCGCTACACCTTC
TRBJ2-1	TRBV20-1	many	TRBD2	CSARVPGLAGGTYNEQFF	TGCAGTGCTAGAGTACCGGGACTAGCGGGAGGGACCTACAATGAGCAGTTCTTC
TRBJ2-3	TRBV11-3	NA	NA	CASSLLPSTDTQYF	TGTGCCAGCAGCTTACTACCTAGCACAGATACGCAGTATTTT
TRBJ2-1	TRBV5-1	many	TRBD2	CASSLESTSGLYEQFF	TGCGCCAGCAGCTTGGAATCTACTAGCGGGCTCTATGAGCAGTTCTTC
TRBJ2-1	TRBV7-9	NA	TRBD1	CASSLEQGVGNEQFF	TGTGCCAGCAGCCTGGAACAGGGGGTTGGCAATGAGCAGTTCTTC
TRBJ2-6	TRBV27	many	TRBD1	CASSRGKLSGANVLTF	TGTGCCAGCAGCAGGGGGAAATTGTCTGGGGCCAACGTCCTGACTTTC
TRBJ2-3	TRBV12-3/TRBV12-4	NA	NA	CASSLISSTDTQYF	TGTGCCAGCAGTTTAATTTCTAGCACAGATACGCAGTATTTT
TRBJ2-1	TRBV6-5	many	TRBD2	CASSGRGSQFF	TGTGCCAGCAGTGGGCGGGGGTCTCAGTTCTTC
TRBJ2-6	TRBV9	many	TRBD1	CASSVSTGASSGANVLTF	TGTGCCAGCAGCGTTTCGACAGGGGCTAGCTCTGGGGCCAACGTCCTGACTTTC
TRBJ2-2	TRBV20-1	many	NA	CSARVPGVTGELFF	TGCAGTGCTAGAGTACCGGGAGTCACCGGGGAGCTGTTTTTT
TRBJ2-1	TRBV10-3	many	NA	CAISEFSPGGASSYNEQFF	TGTGCCATCAGTGAGTTCTCACCAGGGGGGGCGAGCTCCTACAATGAGCAGTTCTTC
TRBJ2-5	TRBV9	many	NA	CASSVDPTFQETQYF	TGTGCCAGCAGCGTAGACCCGACTTTCCAAGAGACCCAGTACTTC
TRBJ2-7	TRBV20-1	many	TRBD1	CSARSGTGYEQYF	TGCAGTGCTAGATCCGGGACAGGATACGAGCAGTACTTC